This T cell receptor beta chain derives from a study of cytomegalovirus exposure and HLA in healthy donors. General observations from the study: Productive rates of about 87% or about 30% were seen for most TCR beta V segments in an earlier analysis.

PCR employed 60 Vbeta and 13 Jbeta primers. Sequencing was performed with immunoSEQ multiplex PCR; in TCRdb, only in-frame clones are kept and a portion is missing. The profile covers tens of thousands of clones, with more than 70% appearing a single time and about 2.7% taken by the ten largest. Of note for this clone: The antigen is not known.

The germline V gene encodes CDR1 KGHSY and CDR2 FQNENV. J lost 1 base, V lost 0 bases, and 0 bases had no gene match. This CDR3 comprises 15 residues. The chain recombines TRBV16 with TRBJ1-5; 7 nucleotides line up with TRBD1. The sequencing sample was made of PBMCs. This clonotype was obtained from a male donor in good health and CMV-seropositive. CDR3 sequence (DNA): TGTGCCAGCAGCCAATCGGGACAGAGCAATCAGCCCCAGCATTTT. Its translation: CASSQSGQSNQPQHF.